This T cell receptor beta chain was identified during a study of blood T cells in healthy people across ages (dated by TCRdb to between 2015 and 2016). Describing the broader study: Template switching captured roughly one uniquely barcoded TCR beta cDNA molecule per two T cells in model experiments. Using deep sequencing normalized with unique cDNA molecular identifiers, the study measured how TCR beta repertoire diversity changes with age. Four age groups were formed from the donors: young (average 16 years), middle-aged (just under 40), aged (over 55) and long-lived (less than 85). To avoid experimental bias, donors of different ages were spread randomly across the sequencing lanes. Two additional independent replicas of 1 million unique cDNA reads from the same blood draw were analyzed for two donors (one aged 18 to 30 and one aged 80 or older).

On this clonotype: Its antigen is unknown. Base qualities are not provided; no much larger clone lies one nucleotide away.

To prepare the library, 5' RACE was applied. The listed sequencing device is Illumina HiSeq 2500. The second PCR ran for roughly 6 to 11 cycles and used a J-beta primer mix along with a sample-barcoded 5' primer. A unique molecular identifier was introduced onto each TCR beta cDNA molecule by a template-switch 5' adaptor carrying 12 random nucleotides. At least 2.5 million CDR3-containing paired-end reads were obtained from each sample. All of the RNA was converted into first-strand cDNA using the Mint cDNA synthesis kit, with a TRBC-specific oligonucleotide serving as the primer. Following uracil-DNA glycosylase treatment, all cDNA underwent a first 18-cycle PCR with the universal primers M1SS and BC2_uni_R. As for the authors' bioinformatics: For normalization, 1 million high-quality reads, each with a distinct molecular identifier, were randomly selected from each sample. Reads sharing molecular identifiers were discarded rather than binned into consensus sequences. MiTCR, run with a Q25 quality threshold and the strictest error-elimination algorithm, handled CDR3 identification, clonotype clustering and error correction. A nonparametric unseen species model with Euler transformation was used to estimate a lower bound on total TCR beta diversity. TCRdb trimmed the raw reads at Q25, called clones with MiXCR and kept productive beta chains. A single entry per CDR3 protein holds the most common genes and DNA from its merged rows. V and J calls and clone size were set by TCRdb, not the authors. Across this sample there are about 600,000 distinct CDR3 sequences, with around 48% seen only once. Roughly 25% of the sample is held by the ten biggest clonotypes.

The donors were under 40 Caucasian individuals from Russia, aged roughly 6 to 90 years, who were systemically healthy. Each donor gave approximately 10 milliliters of peripheral blood, collected into EDTA-treated Vacutainer tubes. Ficoll-Paque density-gradient centrifugation was used to isolate PBMCs, with at least 6 million per sample. Total RNA was extracted from PBMCs with Trizol reagent, with at least 6 micrograms obtained per sample. The percentages of naive CD45RAhigh/CD27high T cells were determined by flow cytometry on a PBMC aliquot from every donor. V has 3 bases trimmed and J has 1 base trimmed; junction bases matching no gene number 6. The CDR3 has 15 amino acids, counting the end cysteine and phenylalanine. Just the 45-base CDR3 DNA is kept, in frame starting at base 1. According to the germline V gene (reference sequence), CDR1 reads MNHEY and CDR2 reads SMNVEV. On the study overall, not on this receptor specifically: Because donor CMV infection status was unknown, age-related changes in expanded clonotypes were potentially confounded. Observed TCR beta diversity per million T cells fell roughly linearly with age, and a significant reduction was already apparent by age roughly 40. Estimates of total diversity based on one million sequenced T cells were regarded as lower bounds and as underestimates. Observed TCR beta diversity correlated strongly with the percentage of naive T cells measured by flow cytometry. Compared with the aged group, the long-lived group had more naive CD4+ T cells, fewer expanded clones and increased TCR diversity, suggesting age selection. Conclusive comparison of naive and antigen-experienced compartments was prevented by the profiling of bulk unsorted PBMCs.

The specimen sequenced was blood. The chain is made from TRBV27 and TRBJ2-7, with TRBD2 matching 7 junction bases. The origin of this receptor is a man older than 75 in good health. The CDR3 sequence is CASSFGGRVSYEQYF. The DNA sequence is given as TGTGCCAGCAGTTTTGGTGGGAGGGTTTCCTACGAGCAGTACTTC.